This TCR beta chain was retrieved from a study of blood T cell repertoires in COVID-19. Overall study context: Whether acute or convalescent, the COVID-19 samples came from the United States, Italy and Spain. Nucleic acid was either cDNA or gDNA, and it came from T cells, B-cell-depleted T cells, or PBMCs.

Per the original data handling: Amplification with reference gene primers provided the estimates of nucleated cell counts. Measured with immunoSEQ multiplex PCR; TCRdb has only the in-frame clones, and not every one. From that table come the V and J calls and clone size; the DNA was used to work out D and trimming. The sample contains 200,000 to 250,000 clones, 85% to 90% of which appear only once. The source material was peripheral blood. The receptor's source is a man aged 60 to 75 with acute or convalescent COVID-19.

The DNA for the CDR3 is TGTGCTAGTGGCCCGGGGGGTGGGCGGCAGTACTTC. Translating gives CASGPGGGRQYF. The chain uses TRBV12-5 and TRBJ2-7; the match to TRBD2 covers 7 bases. The trim removed 6 bases at V and 9 bases at J, leaving 8 bases unmatched. CDR1 LGHNT and CDR2 FRNRAP come from the germline V gene. The CDR3 is 12 residues long.